This T cell receptor beta chain was sequenced during a study of T cell responses to AZD1222 COVID-19 vaccine. Only in-frame clones appear in the TCRdb table, and some are missing; sequencing was by immunoSEQ multiplex PCR. The sample lists 120,000 to 150,000 clones; about 88% were seen once. About this clone itself: The antigen is unknown.

This CDR3 contains 15 residues. Unmatched junction bases numbered 9, after V lost 3 bases and J lost 3 bases. Germline CDR1 and CDR2: SGHKS and YYEKEE (reference sequence). Study-level findings and limits: Donors in the cohort were predominantly white British and more often female, and clonal diversity was possibly underestimated.

The source is an adult in good health. The material sequenced was peripheral blood, taken on day 0 of AZD1222 vaccination. V and J are TRBV5-5 and TRBJ2-7, with 7 nucleotides matching TRBD1. The CDR3 region has the DNA TGTGCCAGCAGCTCAGCCTTGGACAGGAGCTACGAGCAGTACTTC. Translating it yields CASSSALDRSYEQYF.